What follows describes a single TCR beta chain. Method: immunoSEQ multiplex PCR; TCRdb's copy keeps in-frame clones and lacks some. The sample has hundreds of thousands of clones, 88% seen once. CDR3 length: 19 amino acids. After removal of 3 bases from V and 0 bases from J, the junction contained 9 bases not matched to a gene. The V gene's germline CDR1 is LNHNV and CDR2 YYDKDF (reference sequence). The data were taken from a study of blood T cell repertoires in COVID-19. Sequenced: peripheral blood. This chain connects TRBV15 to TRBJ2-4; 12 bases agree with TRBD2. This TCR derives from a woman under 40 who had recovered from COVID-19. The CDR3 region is CATSRLAGGDALAKNIQYF. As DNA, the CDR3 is TGTGCCACCAGCAGGCTAGCGGGGGGGGACGCACTAGCCAAAAACATTCAGTACTTC.